The 21 T cell receptor beta chains reported below all come from one sample, sequenced in a study of monozygotic twins with cystic fibrosis. TCRdb's table, derived via immunoSEQ multiplex PCR, lists solely in-frame clones and lacks some. In the table there are 30,000 to 35,000 clones, 90% to 98% of which are singletons. The sample taken for sequencing was blood. These receptors were taken from a girl aged 2-10 years with cystic fibrosis.

The V gene is TRBV4-1, the J gene TRBJ1-1; D remains ambiguous. Per the germline V gene, CDR1 is MGHRA and CDR2 is YSYEKL. This CDR3 has 12 residues. V lost 2 bases to trimming and J lost 6 bases, with 7 bases between them. The CDR3, as DNA: TGCGCCAGCAGCCAACTGAATTCTGAAGCTTTCTTT. Amino acids: CASSQLNSEAFF.

The chain joins TRBV30 to TRBJ1-5; D uncertain. Trimming cost V 0 bases and J 3 bases, with 9 bases left between them. This CDR3 has 14 amino acids. Germline V CDR1 and CDR2: GTSNPN, SVGIG (reference sequence). The CDR3 DNA follows: TGTGCCTGGAGTGTCTTGGAGGCCAATCAGCCCCAGCATTTT. Protein product: CAWSVLEANQPQHF.

The V call is TRBV25-1, the J call TRBJ2-7, with 9 positions matching TRBD1. There are 14 residues in the CDR3. Germline CDR1 and CDR2: MGHDK and SYGVNS. Unmatched junction bases numbered 4, after V lost 5 bases and J lost 2 bases. CDR3 DNA: TGTGCCAGCAGTAAAAGGACAGGGGCCTACGAGCAGTACTTC. Its translation: CASSKRTGAYEQYF.

The V call is TRBV30, the J call TRBJ2-5; TRBD2 aligns across 9 bases. CDR1 GTSNPN and CDR2 SVGIG come from the germline V gene (reference sequence). J was trimmed by 5 bases and V by 4 bases; bases with no gene match: 14. CDR3 length: 16 residues. For the CDR3, the DNA is TGTGCCTGGACCCGGGGAGGAGCGGGAGGCAGGGAGACCCAGTACTTC. Protein product: CAWTRGGAGGRETQYF.

On this clone itself: Compared with germline, one end of the junction differs, possibly owing to a read error. The chain recombines TRBV10-1 with TRBJ1-1; D is possibly TRBD1 (5 bases). Germline V gene sequence: CDR1 WNHNN, CDR2 SYGVQD (reference sequence). This CDR3 is 16 amino acids long. CDR3 loop: CASSQSPRARTPEAFF. The CDR3 DNA reads as TGCGCCAGCAGTCAGTCGCCCAGGGCGAGGACTCCTGAAGCTTTCTTT.

The chain recombines TRBV7-8 with TRBJ1-1, with a possible D match to TRBD1 (5 bases). V lost 5 bases, J lost 4 bases, and 17 bases lay in between. CDR3 length: 15 amino acids. Germline-derived CDR1 and CDR2 are SGHVS and FQNEAQ. In DNA form, the CDR3 reads TGTGCCAGCAGCCCGGATTACGCAGGGTTCACTGAAGCTTTCTTT. Translating it yields CASSPDYAGFTEAFF.

This chain's CDR3 is CASSGLAGGIAYEQYF. The CDR3 coding sequence is TGTGCCAGTTCGGGACTAGCGGGAGGTATCGCCTACGAGCAGTACTTC. The rearrangement uses TRBV2 and TRBJ2-7, with 15 positions matching TRBD2. The germline CDR1 and CDR2 sequences are SNHLY and FYNNEI. The CDR3 consists of 16 residues. Unmatched junction bases numbered 8, after V lost 9 bases and J lost 2 bases.

This sequence joins TRBV7-2 and TRBJ2-5; D is perhaps TRBD1 (5 bases). Germline V gene data show CDR1 as SGHTA and CDR2 as FQGNSA. The CDR3 runs to 14 residues. Trimming shortened V by 4 bases and J by 5 bases, and 14 bases separated the two germline ends. CDR3 nucleotide sequence: TGTGCCAGCAGCTCCCCCGGTGGGGCGGAGACCCAGTACTTC. Its protein is CASSSPGGAETQYF.

The gene calls are TRBV5-1 and TRBJ1-1; D is uncertain. V dropped 4 bases and J dropped 0 bases, with 10 bases sitting between them. Per the germline V gene, CDR1 is SGHRS and CDR2 is YFSETQ. The CDR3 runs 14 residues. CDR3 DNA sequence: TGCGCCAGCAGCACTGGGGAGGTGAACACTGAAGCTTTCTTT. Its protein is CASSTGEVNTEAFF.

The chain combines TRBV9 with TRBJ2-3, with 8 nucleotides matching TRBD2. This CDR3 is built from 23 residues. Germline V gene lookup returns CDR1 SGDLS and CDR2 YYNGEE. V gave up 0 bases and J gave up 1 base; unmatched junction bases: 25. CDR3 loop: CASSVGNPPLAAGNRGGTDTQYF. The CDR3, as DNA: TGTGCCAGCAGCGTAGGGAATCCCCCACTAGCGGCGGGAAATAGGGGCGGCACAGATACGCAGTATTTT.

The chain couples TRBV12-1 to TRBJ2-7; TRBD2, the table's D call, was not compared with the DNA. TRBV12-1 corresponds to a pseudogene. The CDR3 consists of 13 residues. CDR3 sequence reads: CASSFGLAYEQYF. The CDR3 DNA follows: TGTGCCAGCAGCTTTGGACTAGCCTACGAGCAGTACTTC.

This rearrangement joins TRBV6-1 to TRBJ1-1, with TRBD1 matching over 11 bases. The germline gives CDR1 MNHNS, CDR2 SASEGT. The CDR3 runs 19 residues. V dropped 4 bases and J dropped 1; count of bases not matched to a gene: 14. DNA of the CDR3: TGTGCCAGCAGTGGAAAATCGGACAGGGGGCGCCGGAAGAACACTGAAGCTTTCTTT. This encodes CASSGKSDRGRRKNTEAFF.

This chain connects TRBV30 to TRBJ1-5; possibly TRBD1 for D (5 bases). Trimming pared 0 bases from V and 11 bases from J, leaving 14 bases between. Germline assignment: CDR1 GTSNPN and CDR2 SVGIG (reference sequence). CDR3 length: 13 amino acids. This CDR3 is CAWSVDGDSAQHF. The CDR3 region has the DNA TGTGCCTGGAGTGTGGACGGGGACTCGGCCCAGCATTTT.

The chain recombines TRBV30 with TRBJ2-1, with 13 nucleotides matching TRBD2. This CDR3 is built from 18 residues. The germline CDR1 and CDR2 sequences are GTSNPN and SVGIG (reference sequence). V lost 1 base, J lost 0 bases, and 6 bases stayed unmatched. The CDR3 loop is CAWSGLTSGRASYNEQFF. CDR3 nucleotides: TGTGCCTGGAGTGGCCTTACTAGCGGGAGGGCCTCCTACAATGAGCAGTTCTTC. Based on the CDR3 plus reference TRBV30 and TRBJ2-1, the full variable domain is SQTIHQWPATLVQPVGSPLSLECTVEGTSNPNLYWYRQAAGRGLQLLFYSVGIGQISSEVPQNLSASRPQDRQFILSSKKLLLSDSGFYLCAWSGLTSGRASYNEQFFGPGTRLTVL.

J is TRBJ1-1 and V is TRBV9, with a weak D call TRBD1 (5 bases). Deletions cut 3 bases from V and 6 bases from J, with 12 bases between. The CDR3 is 13 amino acids. Germline assignment: CDR1 SGDLS and CDR2 YYNGEE. CDR3 loop: CASSAGDVAEAFF. The CDR3 DNA is TGTGCCAGCAGCGCGGGGGACGTCGCTGAAGCTTTCTTT.

The rearrangement links TRBV6-6 to TRBJ1-2, with D perhaps TRBD1 (5 bases). The CDR3 covers 14 residues. The ends were cut back, 5 bases at V and 3 bases at J, with 13 bases in the middle. Germline loops: CDR1 MNHNY, CDR2 SVGAGI (reference sequence). CDR3 protein: CASSKGGAHYGYTF. CDR3 coding DNA: TGTGCCAGCAGTAAAGGAGGGGCTCACTATGGCTACACCTTC.

The chain couples TRBV15 to TRBJ2-7; 7 bases are shared with TRBD1. The CDR3 covers 15 residues. Germline V gene lookup returns CDR1 LNHNV and CDR2 YYDKDF (reference sequence). Trimming cost V 2 bases and J 5 bases; bases outside gene matches: 9. CDR3: CATSRQTGIGNEQYF. CDR3 nucleotides: TGTGCCACCAGCAGACAGACAGGGATCGGAAACGAGCAGTACTTC.

The gene calls are TRBV10-3 and TRBJ2-7; the D is unclear. This CDR3 is 13 amino acids long. V was cut by 11 bases and J by 2 bases, with 16 bases left in between. Germline V gene sequence: CDR1 ENHRY, CDR2 SYGVKD. This chain's CDR3 is CAASDGPAYEQYF. CDR3 nucleotides: TGTGCCGCATCGGACGGACCTGCCTACGAGCAGTACTTC.

The gene calls are TRBV9 and TRBJ2-7; D is perhaps TRBD1 or TRBD2 (6 bases each). The V end lost 7 bases, the J end lost 6 bases, and 29 bases lay between the germline ends. This CDR3 has 17 residues. CDR1 and CDR2 (germline): SGDLS, YYNGEE. CDR3 region: CASRGRNPPSPPVEQYF. DNA for the CDR3: TGTGCCAGCCGGGGGCGCAACCCGCCTTCCCCTCCGGTCGAGCAGTACTTC.

The genes are TRBV7-2 and TRBJ2-7; 7 bases map to TRBD1. This CDR3 has 15 amino acids. The V gene end was trimmed by 0 bases and the J gene end by 2 bases; junction bases not matched to a gene: 4. Germline values: CDR1 SGHTA, CDR2 FQGNSA. The CDR3 DNA reads TGTGCCAGCAGCTTAGCCACGGGACAGACCTACGAGCAGTACTTC. Protein sequence: CASSLATGQTYEQYF. Supplemented by reference TRBV7-2 and TRBJ2-7, the full variable domain reads GAGVSQSPSNKVTEKGKDVELRCDPISGHTALYWYRQSLGQGLEFLIYFQGNSAPDKSGLPSDRFSAERTGGSVSTLTIQRTQQEDSAVYLCASSLATGQTYEQYFGPGTRLTVT.

The chain uses TRBV9 and TRBJ2-5, with a tentative D call TRBD1 (6 bases). Per the germline V gene, CDR1 is SGDLS and CDR2 is YYNGEE. V lost 4 bases and J 4 bases, leaving 17 bases between the germline ends. The CDR3 has 15 amino acids. The CDR3 DNA reads TGTGCCAGCAGCTTCCCCAGGGGTGGGGTAGAGACCCAGTACTTC. Its translation is CASSFPRGGVETQYF.